This TCR beta chain was sequenced for a study of early T cells in non-severe SARS-CoV-2 infection. Many counts were recorded for this clonotype. The V gene lost 0 bases and the J gene lost 11 bases, with 13 bases spanning the gap. The germline gives CDR1 LNHNV, CDR2 YYDKDF (reference sequence). The CDR3 is 13 residues long. Unique molecular identifiers were attached to individual cDNA molecules. TCRdb re-called the 5' RACE reads with MiXCR, one entry per CDR3 protein. The table includes 65,000 to 95,000 distinct CDR3 sequences, more than 9% detected once. Material for sequencing was whole blood. The origin of this receptor is an adult who was a healthcare worker with PCR-confirmed SARS-CoV-2 infection or an uninfected control (not recorded which). V gene TRBV15 combines with J gene TRBJ1-1, with D unresolved. DNA for the CDR3: TGTGCCACCAGCAGAGAAAAGTGGGTTAGGGCTTTCTTT. It translates to CATSREKWVRAFF.